This TCR beta chain is drawn from a study of regulatory T cells in long-lasting Graves disease. This clonotype was observed a handful of times. The time point: newly diagnosed GD, antithyroid drugs for less than 3 months. Generation of the TCR library employed RNA extracted from PBMCs. With 0 bases clipped from V and 6 bases from J, the junction kept 7 bases outside the gene matches. Germline CDR1 reads SGHVS; CDR2 reads FNYEAQ. This CDR3 has 16 amino acids. Arm-PCR of CDR3 regions and iRepertoire HTBI primers were used to build TCR beta libraries. TCRdb itself ran the multiplex PCR reads through MiXCR, one entry per CDR3 protein. The sample consists of roughly 430,000 distinct CDR3 sequences, roughly 15% of them appearing once. These same data were also listed under a study on T cells in Graves' hyperthyroidism and ophthalmopathy. That work states: For the diagnoses, clinical symptoms, serum thyroxine and TRAb, thyroid ultrasound and orbital computed tomography were used.

The chain uses TRBV7-6 and TRBJ2-1; 8 bases align to TRBD2. The sequence derives from a woman aged 25-40 years with Graves disease. This sample comprised peripheral blood mononuclear cells (PBMCs), obtained at new diagnosis, from a patient treated with antithyroid drugs. The CDR3 bases are TGTGCCAGCAGCTTAGCGATGGCTAGCGGGCTCAATGAGCAGTTCTTC. This sequence encodes CASSLAMASGLNEQFF.